This entry lists 26 T cell receptor beta chains sequenced from one sample in a study of cytomegalovirus exposure and HLA in healthy donors. PCR used 60 Vbeta primers and 13 Jbeta primers. Sequencing was performed with immunoSEQ multiplex PCR; in TCRdb, only in-frame clones are kept and a portion is missing. The sample lists tens of thousands of clones; roughly 44% were seen once. Material: PBMCs. The receptor set was obtained from a woman aged 45 to 65 in good health and CMV-seronegative.

This clone has just a few counts. The genes are TRBV5-1 and TRBJ2-2; 7 bases are shared with TRBD2. Germline trimming cut 5 bases from V and 6 bases from J; bases unmatched to any gene: 4. Germline CDR1 is SGHRS and CDR2 is YFSETQ. CDR3 size: 13 residues. The CDR3 DNA reads TGCGCCAGCAGACCGGGGGGAGCCGGGGAGCTGTTTTTT. This codes for CASRPGGAGELFF.

This clone was recorded a few times. The chain employs TRBV7-2 and TRBJ2-1; 9 nucleotides match TRBD2. The CDR3 covers 15 residues. V gave up 3 bases and J gave up 4 bases; unmatched junction bases: 4. Germline V gene lookup returns CDR1 SGHTA and CDR2 FQGNSA. The CDR3 loop is CASSFLAGLYNEQFF. CDR3 bases: TGTGCCAGCAGCTTCCTAGCGGGGTTATACAATGAGCAGTTCTTC.

This clone occurred a few times. The chain is built from TRBV9 and TRBJ2-2, with D unclear. Germline values: CDR1 SGDLS, CDR2 YYNGEE. The CDR3 sequence is 15 residues long. V lost 0 bases and J lost 2, with 8 bases in between. The DNA of the CDR3 is TGTGCCAGCAGCGTAGCGGGTAGAAACACCGGGGAGCTGTTTTTT. It yields the protein CASSVAGRNTGELFF.

This clone was observed a handful of times. V gene TRBV28 combines with J gene TRBJ2-3; 14 nucleotides align to TRBD2. Trimming took 5 bases from V and 8 from J; bases not matched to a gene: 6. The V gene's germline CDR1 is MDHEN and CDR2 SYDVKM. The CDR3 runs to 15 residues. The CDR3 loop reads CASSGGGLAGATQYF. The CDR3 DNA follows: TGTGCCAGCAGTGGCGGGGGACTAGCGGGAGCTACGCAGTATTTT.

This clone was counted between two and nine times. CDR3 nucleotides: TGCGCCAGCAGCTTGGGGCAAAATAGCAATCAGCCCCAGCATTTT. Protein: CASSLGQNSNQPQHF. The chain is built from TRBV5-1 and TRBJ1-5; D call uncertain. Per germline, CDR1 SGHRS and CDR2 YFSETQ. This CDR3 is built from 15 residues. V was cut by 0 bases and J by 0 bases, with 7 bases left in between.

The J gene is TRBJ2-7, the V gene TRBV27; D possibly corresponds to TRBD2 (7 bases). Germline V CDR1 and CDR2: MNHEY, SMNVEV (reference sequence). Trimming took 6 bases from V and 3 from J, leaving 15 bases between them. The CDR3 has 14 residues. CDR3: CASSRRGASYEQYF. For the CDR3, the DNA is TGTGCCAGCAGCCGTCGGGGGGCTAGCTACGAGCAGTACTTC.

This clone came up a few times. The chain combines TRBV10-2 with TRBJ2-2, with 10 nucleotides matching TRBD1. Germline assignment: CDR1 WSHSY and CDR2 SAAADI. Trimming took 5 bases from V and 3 from J; bases not matched to a gene: 3. The CDR3 covers 15 residues. The CDR3 is CASSWGQGHTGELFF. DNA of the CDR3: TGCGCCAGCAGTTGGGGACAGGGGCACACCGGGGAGCTGTTTTTT.

The chain carries TRBV13 and TRBJ2-5, with a possible D match to TRBD2 (5 bases). V lost 1 base to trimming and J lost 5 bases, with 11 bases between them. There are 14 residues in the CDR3. Germline loops: CDR1 PRHDT, CDR2 FYEKMQ (reference sequence). The CDR3 DNA follows: TGTGCCAGCAGCTTAGTTCGGGGTGGGGAGACCCAGTACTTC. It specifies CASSLVRGGETQYF. The full variable domain, in which reference TRBV13 and TRBJ2-5 provide the parts outside the CDR3, is AAGVIQSPRHLIKEKRETATLKCYPIPRHDTVYWYQQGPGQDPQFLISFYEKMQSDKGSIPDRFSAQQFSDYHSELNMSSLELGDSALYFCASSLVRGGETQYFGPGTRLLVL.

This clone showed up just once. The rearrangement uses TRBV6-5 and TRBJ1-5; TRBD1 matches at 9 bases. The V segment lost 0 bases and the J segment 7 bases; nucleotides outside the gene matches: 1. Germline V lookup: CDR1 MNHEY, CDR2 SVGAGI. CDR3 length: 14 residues. CDR3 loop: CASSYSTGGQPQHF. CDR3 nucleotides: TGTGCCAGCAGTTACTCGACAGGGGGACAGCCCCAGCATTTT.

The chain couples TRBV11-2 to TRBJ2-3, with D maybe TRBD2 (6 bases). The CDR3 runs to 17 residues. Deletions cut 0 bases from V and 1 base from J, with 14 bases between. From germline, CDR1 is SGHAT and CDR2 FQNNGV. CDR3 bases: TGTGCCAGCAGCTTAGAGTGGGCGACGGGGGGCACAGATACGCAGTATTTT. It codes for CASSLEWATGGTDTQYF. The complete variable domain, with remaining parts taken from reference TRBV11-2 and TRBJ2-3, reads EAGVAQSPRYKIIEKRQSVAFWCNPISGHATLYWYQQILGQGPKLLIQFQNNGVVDDSQLPKDRFSAERLKGVDSTLKIQPAKLEDSAVYLCASSLEWATGGTDTQYFGPGTRLTVL.

The genes are TRBV27 and TRBJ2-7, with a weak D call TRBD1 (7 bases). Per germline, CDR1 MNHEY and CDR2 SMNVEV (reference sequence). The CDR3 covers 16 residues. V was shortened by 4 bases and J by 0 bases, with 16 bases between the two germline ends. CDR3 in amino acids: CASSSPGGRNSYEQYF. CDR3 bases: TGTGCCAGCAGTTCACCAGGGGGGCGAAACTCCTACGAGCAGTACTTC.

This sequence joins TRBV29-1 and TRBJ2-1, with D possibly TRBD2 on 6 matching bases. The CDR3 loop spans 13 amino acids. Germline V gene data show CDR1 as SQVTM and CDR2 as ANQGSEA. The V gene lost 4 bases and the J gene lost 6 bases, with 13 bases spanning the gap. For the CDR3, the DNA is TGCAGCGTTGGCGGGAAGGAGGGCAATGAGCAGTTCTTC. The encoded protein is CSVGGKEGNEQFF.

The chain carries TRBV10-3 and TRBJ1-2; D is unresolved. V gave up 5 bases and J gave up 7 bases, with 17 bases separating them. The CDR3 consists of 14 residues. Looked up from germline, CDR1 is ENHRY and CDR2 is SYGVKD. CDR3 bases: TGTGCCATCAGTCAACCCAAGCAAGGGAGTGGCTACACCTTC. This sequence encodes CAISQPKQGSGYTF.

In its sample, this clone was seen a few times. The rearrangement uses TRBV6-1 and TRBJ1-5, with 11 positions matching TRBD1. Unmatched junction bases numbered 4, after V lost 9 bases and J lost 0 bases. The CDR3 is made up of 15 amino acids. Germline assignment: CDR1 MNHNS and CDR2 SASEGT. The CDR3 loop reads CASTGTGGSNQPQHF. In DNA form, the CDR3 reads TGTGCCAGTACCGGGACAGGGGGTAGCAATCAGCCCCAGCATTTT.

In this sample, this clone turned up a few times. The chain recombines TRBV4-1 with TRBJ2-6; D ambiguous. Trimming took 0 bases from V and 0 from J, leaving 12 bases between them. Germline V CDR1 and CDR2: MGHRA, YSYEKL. The CDR3 has 18 amino acids. CDR3 region: CASSQDRSGISGANVLTF. CDR3 coding DNA: TGCGCCAGCAGCCAAGATCGGTCGGGTATCTCTGGGGCCAACGTCCTGACTTTC.

The chain couples TRBV5-1 to TRBJ2-5; D possibly corresponds to TRBD2 (6 bases). This CDR3 has 13 amino acids. Trimming cost V 0 bases and J 4 bases, with 7 bases left between them. CDR1 and CDR2 (germline): SGHRS, YFSETQ. The chain's CDR3 is CASSLGGVETQYF. CDR3 coding DNA: TGCGCCAGCAGCTTGGGGGGGGTAGAGACCCAGTACTTC.

The chain links TRBV9 to TRBJ2-1; 9 positions match TRBD2. The CDR3 is made up of 18 amino acids. The junction had 12 bases not matched to a gene; V was cut back by 0 bases and J by 5 bases. Germline CDR1 is SGDLS and CDR2 is YYNGEE. Written as DNA, the CDR3 is TGTGCCAGCAGCGTAGAATCTGGGGCGGGAGGGCCTCACAATGAGCAGTTCTTC. As protein: CASSVESGAGGPHNEQFF.

This chain uses TRBV9 with TRBJ1-3; D is uncertain. Germline V gene data show CDR1 as SGDLS and CDR2 as YYNGEE. This CDR3 spans 15 amino acids. V was trimmed by 0 bases and J by 2 bases, leaving 9 bases between them. The CDR3 DNA is TGTGCCAGCAGCGTAGGCCGAGGGACTGGAAACACCATATATTTT. It encodes CASSVGRGTGNTIYF.

The gene calls are TRBV5-4 and TRBJ2-7; 12 bases line up with TRBD2. The CDR3 has 14 amino acids. Trimming at V came to 3 bases and at J to 6 bases, leaving 4 bases not matched to a gene. Germline V gene lookup returns CDR1 SGHNT and CDR2 YYREEE (reference sequence). The CDR3 nucleotides are TGTGCCAGCAGCTCTAGCGGGAGGGGCTTCGAGCAGTACTTC. It yields the protein CASSSSGRGFEQYF.

This clone was counted a few times. This chain connects TRBV7-3 to TRBJ2-2; 10 nucleotides align to TRBD1. Germline CDR1 reads SGHTA; CDR2 reads FQGTGA. This CDR3 contains 15 residues. The V segment lost 5 bases and the J segment 5 bases; nucleotides outside the gene matches: 5. DNA for the CDR3: TGTGCCAGCAGCCCACGGACAGGGGGGACCGGGGAGCTGTTTTTT. The encoded protein is CASSPRTGGTGELFF.

On this clone: A junction end diverges from the germline sequence, so it may reflect a read error. The J gene is TRBJ1-4, the V gene TRBV7-9; no clear D. Germline V gene lookup returns CDR1 SEHNR and CDR2 FQNEAQ (reference sequence). This CDR3 region has 13 residues. The CDR3 is CSSRPGSREKLFF. In DNA, the CDR3 is TGTTCCAGCCGACCGGGATCAAGGGAAAAACTGTTTTTT.

The rearrangement uses TRBV4-2 and TRBJ2-5; TRBD2 might be the D (5 bases). This CDR3 comprises 16 residues. Germline V lookup: CDR1 LGHNA, CDR2 YNFKEQ. V shed 1 base and J shed 2 bases, with 14 bases lying between them. The CDR3 sequence is CASSQGSGTKQETQYF. The CDR3 DNA is TGTGCCAGCAGCCAAGGCTCGGGAACTAAACAAGAGACCCAGTACTTC.

V gene TRBV6-4 combines with J gene TRBJ1-1; TRBD1 matches at 7 bases. Germline V gene data show CDR1 as MRHNA and CDR2 as SNTAGT. The CDR3 is made up of 18 amino acids. J gave up 2 bases and V 2 bases, and 14 bases lay outside the gene matches. DNA for the CDR3: TGTGCCAGCAGTGACCCCCCGTGCGGACAGGCCAAAAACACTGAAGCTTTCTTT. This translates into CASSDPPCGQAKNTEAFF.

This clone was seen more than once but under ten times. The chain recombines TRBV5-1 with TRBJ1-5; TRBD1 matches at 7 bases. The length of the CDR3 is 15 residues. J gave up 2 bases and V 1 base, and 3 bases lay outside the gene matches. CDR1 and CDR2 (germline): SGHRS, YFSETQ. CDR3 bases: TGCGCCAGCAGCTTGTCGGGGACAGGCAATCAGCCCCAGCATTTT. Translation: CASSLSGTGNQPQHF.

A few counts support this clone. The chain has TRBV27 and TRBJ1-1, with D unresolved. Trimming shortened V by 3 bases and J by 3 bases, and 11 bases separated the two germline ends. Germline V gives CDR1 MNHEY, CDR2 SMNVEV (reference sequence). The CDR3 sequence is 14 residues long. The CDR3 spells CASSFHLADTEAFF. The DNA for the CDR3 is TGTGCCAGCAGTTTCCACCTGGCGGACACTGAAGCTTTCTTT.

J is TRBJ2-1 and V is TRBV27; maybe TRBD2 (5 bases). From germline, CDR1 is MNHEY and CDR2 SMNVEV (reference sequence). Trimming took off 2 bases at V and 9 bases at J, with 20 bases between the two ends. The CDR3 has 16 amino acids. Here the CDR3 reads CASSLVGGAVMVEQFF. The CDR3 DNA follows: TGTGCCAGCAGTTTAGTAGGAGGCGCGGTTATGGTTGAGCAGTTCTTC.